Presented here are 21 T cell receptor beta chains from one specimen sequenced in a study of blood T cell repertoires in COVID-19 (dated by TCRdb to the early 2020s). Library prep was done by the immunoSEQ multiplex PCR assay. Here the immuneACCESS table is served through TCRdb, limited to in-frame sequences with V and J called. Missing clones are a known gap in these copies; in checked studies unresolved V genes cover under half, and the rest lacks a known reason. The sample table contains approximately 53,000 clones; only one count was recorded for approximately 86% of them. Of the sample, around 15% falls within the top ten clones. The sample consisted of peripheral blood. Every receptor here comes from a man aged 35 to 55 with acute or convalescent COVID-19.

V usage is TRBV11-3 and J usage is TRBJ2-1; D may be TRBD2 (6 bases). The CDR3 has 16 residues. V lost 1 base and J 4 bases, leaving 14 bases between the germline ends. In germline, CDR1 is SGHNT, CDR2 YENEEA. The CDR3 coding sequence is TGTGCCAGCAGCTTAGTATCCGCGGGGCCATACAATGAGCAGTTCTTC. It yields the protein CASSLVSAGPYNEQFF.

The V call is TRBV6-5, the J call TRBJ1-5, with 9 bases identical to TRBD1. Losses at the gene ends were 6 bases for V and 6 bases for J; bases not matched to a gene: 3. The CDR3 runs 13 residues. The germline CDR1 and CDR2 sequences are MNHEY and SVGAGI. CDR3 sequence (DNA): TGTGCCAGCAGGGAGGGACAGGGTCAGCCCCAGCATTTT. It specifies CASREGQGQPQHF.

The chain recombines TRBV5-1 with TRBJ1-5; D not certain. Germline V lookup: CDR1 SGHRS, CDR2 YFSETQ. The CDR3 totals 14 residues. Trimming removed 0 bases from V and 7 bases from J, with 11 bases in between. The CDR3 region is CASSLVEGVQPQHF. The CDR3 DNA is TGCGCCAGCAGCTTGGTGGAGGGCGTGCAGCCCCAGCATTTT.

The V call is TRBV6-1, the J call TRBJ1-6; unclear D gene. The CDR3 extends over 14 amino acids. Germline CDR1 MNHNS, CDR2 SASEGT. Trimming pared 2 bases from V and 10 bases from J, leaving 12 bases between. This CDR3 reads CASSEHRRRSPLHF. CDR3 in DNA: TGTGCCAGCAGTGAACACAGAAGAAGATCACCCCTCCACTTT.

The chain carries TRBV5-6 and TRBJ1-1; 8 nucleotides align to TRBD1. The CDR3 sequence is 14 residues long. Unmatched junction bases numbered 3, after V lost 1 base and J lost 4 bases. Germline V gene data show CDR1 as SGHDT and CDR2 as YYEEEE. For the CDR3, the DNA is TGTGCCAGCAGCTTGACAGGGGGTGGCACTGAAGCTTTCTTT. Protein sequence: CASSLTGGGTEAFF.

CDR3 coding DNA: TGTGCCACCATCTTGGGGGGGCGTGAGGATGGCTACACCTTC. This translates into CATILGGREDGYTF. This sequence joins TRBV24-1 and TRBJ1-2; D may be TRBD1 (6 bases). This CDR3 spans 14 amino acids. Germline V gene lookup returns CDR1 KGHDR and CDR2 SFDVKD. Trimming stripped 8 bases from V and 6 bases from J, with 18 bases between.

The chain joins TRBV27 to TRBJ1-2, with unresolved D. This CDR3 contains 14 residues. From germline, CDR1 is MNHEY and CDR2 SMNVEV (reference sequence). Trimming pared 0 bases from V and 2 bases from J, leaving 7 bases between. The CDR3 protein is CASSLSYKNYGYTF. Written as DNA, the CDR3 is TGTGCCAGCAGTTTATCTTACAAAAACTATGGCTACACCTTC.

The chain joins TRBV6-6 to TRBJ2-7, with 12 bases fitting TRBD2. Trimming at V came to 9 bases and at J to 5 bases, leaving 8 bases not matched to a gene. Germline V gene lookup returns CDR1 MNHNY and CDR2 SVGAGI (reference sequence). This CDR3 is 14 amino acids long. The CDR3 DNA reads TGTGCCAGTAGAGCGACTAGCGGGAGCGACGAGCAGTACTTC. Translated: CASRATSGSDEQYF.

The gene calls are TRBV3-1 (or the pseudogene TRBV3-2) and TRBJ1-2; 8 nucleotides agree with TRBD1. Germline assignment: CDR1 LGHDT and CDR2 YNNKEL (reference sequence). The trim removed 0 bases at V and 4 bases at J, leaving 10 bases unmatched. The CDR3 extends over 17 amino acids. The CDR3 loop is CASSQERLTGVSYGYTF. The DNA for the CDR3 is TGTGCCAGCAGCCAAGAAAGACTGACAGGGGTTAGCTATGGCTACACCTTC.

The V and J genes are TRBV5-1 and TRBJ2-6; D might be TRBD1 (6 bases). The germline V gene has CDR1 SGHRS and CDR2 YFSETQ. The V end was cut by 6 bases, the J end by 0 bases, with 7 bases between. There are 14 residues in the CDR3. For the CDR3, the DNA is TGCGCCAGCAAGGGGGTCTCTGGGGCCAACGTCCTGACTTTC. This codes for CASKGVSGANVLTF.

The chain uses TRBV10-1 and TRBJ2-5, with D tentatively TRBD1 (5 bases). The CDR3 sequence is 13 residues long. Deletions cut 4 bases from V and 1 base from J, with 7 bases between. The V gene's germline CDR1 is WNHNN and CDR2 SYGVQD (reference sequence). The CDR3 bases are TGCGCCAGCAGTGTAGGGGCCCAAGAGACCCAGTACTTC. Translating gives CASSVGAQETQYF.

V usage is TRBV2 and J usage is TRBJ2-1; the match to TRBD1 covers 8 bases. The CDR3 is made up of 12 amino acids. V trimming: 4 bases; J trimming: 13 bases; junction bases outside the gene matches: 6. Per the germline V gene, CDR1 is SNHLY and CDR2 is FYNNEI. This CDR3 is CASSVGQDLQFF. CDR3 in DNA: TGTGCCAGCAGTGTGGGACAGGACTTACAGTTCTTC.

The chain links TRBV9 to TRBJ2-5, with 8 bases fitting TRBD2. The length of the CDR3 is 14 residues. V lost 3 bases to trimming and J lost 5 bases; unmatched junction nucleotides: 6. Germline assignment: CDR1 SGDLS and CDR2 YYNGEE. In DNA, the CDR3 is TGTGCCAGCAGCGCCAGCGGGGGATGGGAGACCCAGTACTTC. Protein product: CASSASGGWETQYF.

V usage is TRBV28 and J usage is TRBJ1-1; the D gene is possibly TRBD1 (5 bases). Trimming shortened V by 3 bases and J by 1 base, and 9 bases separated the two germline ends. Germline values: CDR1 MDHEN, CDR2 SYDVKM. This CDR3 comprises 14 residues. DNA for the CDR3: TGTGCCAGCAGTTTCAGCGACAGGAACACTGAAGCTTTCTTT. It translates to CASSFSDRNTEAFF.

The chain is built from TRBV7-2 and TRBJ2-5, with D possibly being TRBD2 (7 bases). From germline, CDR1 is SGHTA and CDR2 FQGNSA. This CDR3 has 15 amino acids. The V and J ends lost 2 bases and 5 bases respectively, with 15 bases between them. Here the CDR3 reads CASSLFRGASETQYF. Written as DNA, the CDR3 is TGTGCCAGCAGCTTATTCCGGGGGGCGTCGGAGACCCAGTACTTC.

This chain links TRBV5-1 with TRBJ2-3; 11 bases align to TRBD2. The V segment lost 0 bases and the J segment 8 bases; nucleotides outside the gene matches: 5. The CDR3 has 15 residues. Germline V CDR1 and CDR2: SGHRS, YFSETQ. CDR3 DNA sequence: TGCGCCAGCAGCTTGGATAGCGGGGGGGCATCTACGCAGTATTTT. Protein sequence: CASSLDSGGASTQYF.

The rearrangement links TRBV7-2 to TRBJ2-2; no firm D call. Trimming left V 0 bases short and J 9 bases short, with 11 bases between. The CDR3 totals 14 residues. From germline, CDR1 is SGHTA and CDR2 FQGNSA. CDR3 protein: CASSLATQSRELFF. The CDR3 region has the DNA TGTGCCAGCAGCTTAGCCACTCAAAGTCGGGAGCTGTTTTTT.

This chain connects TRBV5-4 to TRBJ1-2; D gene ambiguous. This CDR3 contains 12 residues. Germline values: CDR1 SGHNT, CDR2 YYREEE (reference sequence). Trimming stripped 4 bases from V and 10 bases from J, with 14 bases between. The CDR3 is CASSREQLLYTF. The DNA of the CDR3 is TGTGCCAGCAGCCGTGAACAGTTACTCTACACCTTC.

This chain connects TRBV3-1 (or the pseudogene TRBV3-2) to TRBJ2-1; D possibly corresponds to TRBD2 (6 bases). The germline V gene encodes CDR1 LGHDT and CDR2 YNNKEL (reference sequence). V lost 5 bases and J 6 bases, leaving 17 bases between the germline ends. This CDR3 is built from 15 residues. This CDR3 reads CASSEAAGHPNEQFF. The CDR3 nucleotides are TGTGCCAGCAGCGAGGCAGCGGGTCATCCCAATGAGCAGTTCTTC.

The chain is built from TRBV19 and TRBJ2-1; 7 bases are a match to TRBD2. The CDR3 contains 15 residues. V lost 4 bases to trimming and J lost 2 bases; unmatched junction nucleotides: 5. Germline values: CDR1 LNHDA, CDR2 SQIVND (reference sequence). The CDR3 loop reads CASSNAGAPYNEQFF. CDR3 DNA: TGTGCCAGTAGTAACGCGGGAGCACCCTACAATGAGCAGTTCTTC.

The V and J genes are TRBV5-1 and TRBJ1-1, with 7 positions matching TRBD1. Trimming took 2 bases from V and 6 from J; bases not matched to a gene: 7. Germline V gives CDR1 SGHRS, CDR2 YFSETQ. This CDR3 is 14 amino acids long. CDR3 sequence: CASSLNTGVPEAFF. The DNA for the CDR3 is TGCGCCAGCAGCTTAAATACAGGGGTCCCTGAAGCTTTCTTT.